The 7 T cell receptor gamma chains reported below all come from one sample, sequenced in a study of γδ T cells in repeated Plasmodium falciparum infection. Vgamma9/Vdelta2+ and Vdelta2-negative gammadelta T cells were flow-sorted from PBMC for bulk sequencing. TCRdb reapplied CATT to the multiplex PCR reads. The sample consists of 25,000 to 35,000 gamma-chain clones, 1.4% to 1.5% of them appearing once. The specimen was gamma-delta T cells from blood. The receptors stem from a pool of human donors (malaria-infected and uninfected, not separated).

On this clone itself: The protein held in TCRdb is that of a much larger clone and does not match this DNA's translation at residue 9, likely because of a read error; the protein shown is translated from the DNA. V is TRGV9 and J is TRGJ1 or TRGJ2. The J gene, not given by TCRdb, was assigned here from a germline match of the nucleotide sequence. Germline CDR1 and CDR2: GITISATS and ISYDGTV (reference sequence). Trimming removed 0 bases from V and 5 bases from J; junction bases left unmatched: 7. CDR3 size: 14 residues. Here the CDR3 reads CALWEVQAHYKKLF. DNA of the CDR3: TGTGCCTTGTGGGAGGTGCAGGCTCATTATAAGAAACTCTTT.

A few counts support this clone. Translating this DNA gives a protein that differs at residue 10 from the TCRdb one, which belongs to a much larger clone; a read error is likely, and the protein shown is this translation. This chain links TRGV2 with TRGJ1 or TRGJ2. V lost 0 bases, J lost 15 bases, and 11 bases stayed unmatched. Germline V gene sequence: CDR1 EGSNGY, CDR2 YDSYNSKV. The CDR3 loop spans 12 amino acids. DNA for the CDR3: TGTGCCACCTGGGACGGGGATAGTGCGACACTCTTT. Translating it yields CATWDGDSATLF.

Details on this clone: TCRdb shows a much larger clone's protein in place of this DNA's translation, and the two differ at residue 11, likely through a read error; the protein shown is translated from the DNA. This chain uses TRGV9 with TRGJP. The CDR3 consists of 19 residues. Germline CDR1 GITISATS, CDR2 ISYDGTV (reference sequence). V shed 2 bases and J 9 bases; nucleotides not matched to a gene: 16. In nucleotides, the CDR3 is TGTGCCTTGTGGGAGGCCCCAGCAGGCCAGGGGTTGGGCAAAAAAATCAAGGTATTT. Translated: CALWEAPAGQGLGKKIKVF.

Of note for this clone: This DNA's translation and the protein TCRdb lists, from a much larger clone, do not match at residue 7, likely due to a read error; the protein shown is translated from the DNA. The chain employs TRGV4 and TRGJ1 or TRGJ2. The CDR3 runs 12 residues. CDR1 and CDR2 (germline): EGSTGY, YDSYTSSV. J gave up 9 bases and V 0 bases, and 5 bases lay outside the gene matches. CDR3 in amino acids: CATWDGTTKKLF. In nucleotides, the CDR3 is TGTGCCACCTGGGATGGGACAACTAAGAAACTCTTT.

Comment on this clone: The protein that TCRdb holds for this DNA derives from a much larger clone and differs from the translated DNA at residue 3, which likely indicates a read error; the protein shown here is translated from the DNA. The CDR3 protein is CAPWRGWFKIF. CDR3 in DNA: TGTGCCCCCTGGAGGGGTTGGTTCAAGATATTT. The V gene is TRGV5, the J gene TRGJP1. The germline CDR1 and CDR2 sequences are VINAFY and YDVSNSKD. This CDR3 is 11 amino acids long.

This clone appeared many times. The V and J genes are TRGV9 and TRGJ1 or TRGJ2. TCRdb lists no J gene, so it was determined here by aligning the DNA to germline. The germline V gene has CDR1 GITISATS and CDR2 ISYDGTV (reference sequence). V shed 0 bases and J 3 bases; nucleotides not matched to a gene: 11. This CDR3 is 16 amino acids long. The CDR3 sequence is CALWEVTEGFYYKKLF. The CDR3 nucleotides read TGTGCCTTGTGGGAGGTGACCGAGGGCTTTTATTATAAGAAACTCTTT.

There are a few counts of this clone. The TCRdb protein comes from a much larger clone and disagrees with this DNA's translation at residue 4, likely due to a read error; the protein given here is derived from the DNA. Within the sample, other DNA sequences also encode this same CDR3. The chain combines TRGV2 with TRGJ1 or TRGJ2. TCRdb carries no J gene annotation; the J gene was assigned here by matching the DNA with germline. This CDR3 is built from 12 residues. The germline V gene has CDR1 EGSNGY and CDR2 YDSYNSKV. CDR3 sequence (DNA): TGTGCCACCCGGGACGGGCCCCTTAAGAAACTCTTT. It yields the protein CATRDGPLKKLF.